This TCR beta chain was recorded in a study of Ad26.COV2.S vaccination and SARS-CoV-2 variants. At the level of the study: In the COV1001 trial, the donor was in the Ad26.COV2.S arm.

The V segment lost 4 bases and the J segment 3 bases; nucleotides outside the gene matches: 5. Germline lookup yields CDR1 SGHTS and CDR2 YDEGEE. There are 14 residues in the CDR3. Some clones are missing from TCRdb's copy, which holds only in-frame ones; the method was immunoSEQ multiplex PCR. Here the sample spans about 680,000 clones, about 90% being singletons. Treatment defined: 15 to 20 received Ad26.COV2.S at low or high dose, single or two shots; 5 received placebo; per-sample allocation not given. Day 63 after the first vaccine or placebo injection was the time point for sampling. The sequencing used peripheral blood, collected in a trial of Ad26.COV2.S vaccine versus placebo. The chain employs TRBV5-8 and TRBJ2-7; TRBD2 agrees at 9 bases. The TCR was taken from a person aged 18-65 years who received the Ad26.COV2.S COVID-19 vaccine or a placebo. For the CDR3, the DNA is TGTGCCAGCAGCCGCAGCGGGGGGATCTACGAGCAGTACTTC. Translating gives CASSRSGGIYEQYF.